This T cell receptor beta chain was recovered during a study of metastatic and nonmetastatic thyroid tumors. Study background: From malignant and benign thyroid patients, repertoires in blood and in tumor or nodule tissue were compared.

Study-wide findings and caveats: In blood and tumor, TCR beta diversity was reportedly significantly higher in malignant thyroid tumors than in benign nodules.

Authors' data handling: A papillary thyroid cancer distant-metastasis classifier was built from CDR3 differences across clinicopathological groups. MiXCR reprocessed the PCR reads for TCRdb. It is TCRdb's table, rather than the study itself, that gives the V and J calls and clone size. The sample contains roughly 44,000 clones, roughly 24% of which appear only once. Each patient came to thyroid surgery without any prior treatment (of any kind). The CDR3 length is 13 residues. The germline CDR1 and CDR2 sequences are MGHDK and SYGVNS. Notes on this clone: The antigen remains unidentified. At one end the junction does not follow the germline gene, possibly because of a read error.

Sequenced material: tumor tissue. The TCR comes from a female donor with papillary thyroid cancer or a benign thyroid nodule (not recorded which). Some clones in this sample may be carry-over from other donors' samples. V usage is TRBV25-1 and J usage is TRBJ1-5; no firm D call. CDR3 bases: TGTGCCATCAGTGGAGGGAGCAATCGGCCCCAGCATTTT. It yields the protein CAISGGSNRPQHF.